This is a list of T cell receptor beta chains from one sample in a study of shared clonotypes between healthy human individuals. Sequencing used immunoSEQ multiplex PCR; TCRdb keeps in-frame clones, though not all of them. The profile covers under 1,100,000 clones, with more than 65% appearing a single time and over 1.3% taken by the ten largest. Material for sequencing was memory CD4+ T cells sorted from blood. The source is a man in his late teens or twenties in good health. The CDR3 runs from the conserved cysteine through the conserved F or W. Fields, in order: D gene, J gene, V gene, clone size, CDR3 protein, CDR3 DNA. A D gene is named only where the DNA matches it firmly. Not every row has a clone size; where given, it reads once, few, many or a size class.

d_call: TRBD1; j_call: TRBJ2-5; v_call: TRBV5-1; clone_size: .; cdr3_aa: CASSLLTGGQETQYF; cdr3_nt: TGCGCCAGCAGCTTGTTGACAGGGGGCCAAGAGACCCAGTACTTC
d_call: TRBD1; j_call: TRBJ2-7; v_call: TRBV11-2; clone_size: .; cdr3_aa: CASSPQTGGSYEQYF; cdr3_nt: TGTGCCAGCAGCCCGCAGACAGGGGGTTCCTACGAGCAGTACTTC
d_call: .; j_call: TRBJ1-3; v_call: TRBV2; clone_size: .; cdr3_aa: CASRAQISGNTIYF; cdr3_nt: TGTGCCAGCAGGGCCCAGATCTCTGGAAACACCATATATTTT
d_call: TRBD2; j_call: TRBJ2-2; v_call: TRBV11-2; clone_size: once; cdr3_aa: CASTPGLAVTGELFF; cdr3_nt: TGTGCCAGCACTCCGGGACTAGCGGTTACCGGGGAGCTGTTTTTT
d_call: TRBD1; j_call: TRBJ2-7; v_call: TRBV28; clone_size: .; cdr3_aa: CASTLGQGKIYEQYF; cdr3_nt: TGTGCCAGCACCCTGGGACAGGGGAAAATCTACGAGCAGTACTTC
d_call: TRBD1; j_call: TRBJ1-5; v_call: TRBV7-2; clone_size: .; cdr3_aa: CASSFSGQGSQQPQHF; cdr3_nt: TGTGCCAGCAGCTTCTCGGGACAGGGGTCGCAACAGCCCCAGCATTTT
d_call: .; j_call: TRBJ2-1; v_call: TRBV10-3; clone_size: .; cdr3_aa: CAISESETEQFF; cdr3_nt: TGTGCCATCAGTGAGTCTGAGACTGAGCAGTTCTTC
d_call: .; j_call: TRBJ2-1; v_call: TRBV7-9; clone_size: .; cdr3_aa: CASSRDGNYNEQFF; cdr3_nt: TGTGCCAGCAGCCGGGACGGGAACTACAATGAGCAGTTCTTC
d_call: .; j_call: TRBJ1-3; v_call: TRBV25-1; clone_size: .; cdr3_aa: CASSAGWSGNTIYF; cdr3_nt: TGTGCCAGCAGTGCTGGGTGGTCTGGAAACACCATATATTTT
d_call: TRBD2; j_call: TRBJ2-5; v_call: TRBV6-1; clone_size: .; cdr3_aa: CASGGLAGETQYF; cdr3_nt: TGTGCCAGCGGGGGACTAGCAGGCGAGACCCAGTACTTC
d_call: TRBD2; j_call: TRBJ2-1; v_call: TRBV19; clone_size: once; cdr3_aa: CASSVPRGGVNEQFF; cdr3_nt: TGTGCCAGTAGTGTCCCCCGGGGAGGGGTCAATGAGCAGTTCTTC
d_call: .; j_call: TRBJ2-5; v_call: TRBV10-3; clone_size: .; cdr3_aa: CAITPGIQETQYF; cdr3_nt: TGTGCCATTACCCCGGGAATTCAAGAGACCCAGTACTTC
d_call: .; j_call: TRBJ2-3; v_call: TRBV7-2; clone_size: .; cdr3_aa: CASSFVRASFTDTQYF; cdr3_nt: TGTGCCAGCAGCTTCGTGCGGGCGTCCTTCACAGATACGCAGTATTTT
d_call: .; j_call: TRBJ2-7; v_call: TRBV7-2; clone_size: .; cdr3_aa: CASHDRNVYEQYF; cdr3_nt: TGTGCCAGCCACGACAGGAATGTCTACGAGCAGTACTTC
d_call: .; j_call: TRBJ1-6; v_call: TRBV5-1; clone_size: .; cdr3_aa: CASSLSGRGNSPLHF; cdr3_nt: TGCGCCAGCAGCTTGTCAGGGAGGGGTAATTCACCCCTCCACTTT
d_call: .; j_call: TRBJ1-2; v_call: TRBV5-1; clone_size: .; cdr3_aa: CASSLDSKGYGYTF; cdr3_nt: TGCGCCAGCAGCTTGGACAGCAAGGGTTACGGCTACACCTTC
d_call: .; j_call: TRBJ1-5; v_call: TRBV28; clone_size: .; cdr3_aa: CASGGGNQPQHF; cdr3_nt: TGTGCCAGCGGTGGTGGCAATCAGCCCCAGCATTTT